This entry concerns a single TCR beta chain. The table lists this clone with a count of one. The target of this receptor is not known. Base qualities are not recorded, but no much larger clone differs from it by a single base. At the junction V is shortened by 5 bases and J by 5 bases, with 15 bases in between. The CDR3 goes from the cysteine to the phenylalanine over 14 residues. CDR3 DNA only is kept here, 42 bases in frame from base 1. Via the germline V gene (reference sequence), CDR1 is SEHNR and CDR2 FQNEAQ. Whole blood was collected in K2EDTA tubes by collaborating institutions according to the institutions' own protocols. Collaborator samples were shipped for TCRbeta analysis as frozen whole blood, isolated PBMCs, or DNA extracted from either sample type. These data originate in a study of blood T cell repertoires in COVID-19 (dated by TCRdb to 2019 to 2021). Describing the broader study: The collaborator samples originated in the United States, Italy and Spain and spanned the acute and convalescent phases of COVID-19. The prospective study material was composed of cDNA or gDNA derived from T cells, B-cell-depleted T cells, or PBMCs. Subjects who had been exposed to COVID-19, were actively infected with it, or had recovered from it provided the deeply sampled blood TCRbeta repertoires that made up the dataset. The repertoires were made available in a free public database intended to serve as a resource for research on the immune response to SARS-CoV-2. The samples were drawn from two sources: the first 160 participants of the ongoing ImmuneRACE study, and about 1,300 subjects contributed by 6 global collaborators. Sample metadata almost always included a de-identified subject ID, COVID-19 status, age in years and sex. Where available, HLA class I and class II types were taken from metadata supplied by the sample provider and were not determined by assay-based typing. What the research found in general, with its limitations: How much clinical and demographic metadata was included differed by source and by participant, and the metadata was provided uncurated.

TCRbeta CDR3 regions were amplified from genomic DNA by means of the immunoSEQ Assay, a bias-controlled multiplex PCR. In the source study's methods: Within the assay, amplification of reference gene primers was used to estimate how many nucleated cells each sample contained. Sequence reads were collapsed and filtered to measure the absolute abundance of every unique TCRbeta CDR3 rearrangement. For each sample, productive Simpson clonality was calculated as the square root of Simpson's diversity index across productive rearrangements. The immuneACCESS repertoire file appears here via TCRdb, limited to in-frame rearrangements. These files lack a portion of the clones; in checked studies, under half of the deficit traces to unresolved V genes, and the cause of the others is not known. That table is the source of V, J and clone size, and D and trimming were worked out from the DNA. This sample gives some 150,000 clones in total; around nine tenths of them show up just once. Together, the top ten hold 8.5% to 9.5% of the sample.

The sequencing input was peripheral blood. The sequence was obtained from a woman aged 45-59 years with active or convalescent COVID-19. The chain joins TRBV7-9 to TRBJ2-5; matching of 7 bases hints at TRBD1 as the D gene. The CDR3 sequence is CASSPWDSGETQYF. At the DNA level, the sequence is TGTGCCAGCAGCCCCTGGGACAGCGGGGAGACCCAGTACTTC.